Below, one T cell receptor (beta chain) is given with its context. Antigen: not known. Trimming took 2 bases from V and 2 from J, leaving 11 bases between them. The CDR3 runs 15 residues. Looked up from germline, CDR1 is SGHTA and CDR2 is FQGNSA. This specimen belongs to a study of cytomegalovirus exposure and HLA in healthy donors. Produced via immunoSEQ multiplex PCR; TCRdb's table is partial and in-frame only. The table lists some 130,000 clones, almost 85% of them singletons, with 25% to 30% in the top ten. Study results and limitations: The study labeled 164 TCR beta chains cytomegalovirus-associated. In vitro assays verified that a few CMV-associated chains recognized CMV antigens specifically. A classifier reportedly called cytomegalovirus status with high sensitivity and specificity.

J is TRBJ2-3 and V is TRBV7-2, with D possibly matching TRBD2 (5 bases). The receptor was derived from a man aged 25 to 40 in good health and CMV-seropositive. The sequenced sample was PBMCs. CDR3: CASSLTAATTDTQYF. For the CDR3, the DNA is TGTGCCAGCAGCTTAACAGCGGCAACCACAGATACGCAGTATTTT. The full variable domain, completed using reference TRBV7-2 and TRBJ2-3, is GAGVSQSPSNKVTEKGKDVELRCDPISGHTALYWYRQSLGQGLEFLIYFQGNSAPDKSGLPSDRFSAERTGGSVSTLTIQRTQQEDSAVYLCASSLTAATTDTQYFGPGTRLTVL.